This T cell receptor beta chain was captured by sequencing in a study of blood T cell repertoires in COVID-19. Original handling: From reference gene primer amplification, estimates of nucleated cell counts were derived. Generated by immunoSEQ multiplex PCR, the TCRdb table keeps only in-frame clones and is missing some. That table supplies the V and J calls and clone size; D and trimming were determined from the DNA. The table records hundreds of thousands of clones, 84% of them present only once. The receptor was derived from a woman aged 40 to 49 who had recovered from COVID-19. Sequenced material: PBMCs or T cells enriched from blood (not recorded which).

The CDR3 loop is CASSAWEDGEQFF. Here the CDR3 DNA reads TGTGCCAGTAGTGCGTGGGAGGACGGTGAGCAGTTCTTC. This chain joins TRBV19 and TRBJ2-1, with a weak D call TRBD2 (6 bases). The CDR3 is 13 amino acids. The V and J ends lost 5 bases and 9 bases respectively, with 14 bases between them. Per germline, CDR1 LNHDA and CDR2 SQIVND (reference sequence).